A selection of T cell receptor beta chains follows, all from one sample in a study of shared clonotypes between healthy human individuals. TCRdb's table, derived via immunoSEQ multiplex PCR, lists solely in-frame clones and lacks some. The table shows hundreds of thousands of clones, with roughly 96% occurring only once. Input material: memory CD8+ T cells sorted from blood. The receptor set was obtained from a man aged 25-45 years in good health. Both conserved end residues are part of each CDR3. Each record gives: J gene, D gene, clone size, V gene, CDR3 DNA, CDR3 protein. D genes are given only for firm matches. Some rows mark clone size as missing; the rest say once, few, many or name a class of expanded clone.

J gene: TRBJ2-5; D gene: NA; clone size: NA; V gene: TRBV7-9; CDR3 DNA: TGTGCCAGCAGCTCCAGGGGAGGGGTAGGAGAGACCCAGTACTTC; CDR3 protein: CASSSRGGVGETQYF
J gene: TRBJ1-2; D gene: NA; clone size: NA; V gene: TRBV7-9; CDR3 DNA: TGTGCCAGCAGTACCGGGATAGCTTATGGCTACACCTTC; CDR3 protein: CASSTGIAYGYTF
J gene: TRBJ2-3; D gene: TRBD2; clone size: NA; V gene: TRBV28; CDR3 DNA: TGTGCCAGCAGTAACGGACTAGCGGGATCGGCAGATACGCAGTATTTT; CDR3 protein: CASSNGLAGSADTQYF
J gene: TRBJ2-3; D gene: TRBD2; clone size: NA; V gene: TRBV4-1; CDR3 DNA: TGCGCCAGCAGCCCTGTCCTAGCGGGAGGGCCTACAGATACGCAGTATTTT; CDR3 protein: CASSPVLAGGPTDTQYF
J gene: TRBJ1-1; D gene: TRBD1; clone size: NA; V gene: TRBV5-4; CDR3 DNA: TGTGCCAGCAGCGACAGGACAGGGGGTGCCACTGAAGCTTTCTTT; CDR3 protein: CASSDRTGGATEAFF
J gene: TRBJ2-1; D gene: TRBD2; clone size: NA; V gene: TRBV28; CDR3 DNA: TGTGCCAGCAGAAGGAAAGAGACTAGCGGGGACTACAATGAGCAGTTCTTC; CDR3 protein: CASRRKETSGDYNEQFF
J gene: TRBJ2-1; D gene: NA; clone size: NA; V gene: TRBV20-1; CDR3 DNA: TGCAGTGCTACAGGGAACAATGAGCAGTTCTTC; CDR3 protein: CSATGNNEQFF
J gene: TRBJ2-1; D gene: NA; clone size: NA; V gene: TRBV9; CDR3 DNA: TGTGCCAGCAGCGTGGGACAATACAATGAGCAGTTCTTC; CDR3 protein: CASSVGQYNEQFF
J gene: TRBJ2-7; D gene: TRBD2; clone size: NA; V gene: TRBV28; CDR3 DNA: TGTGCCAGCAGTTCGACAACTAGCGGGAGCGAGCAGTACTTC; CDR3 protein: CASSSTTSGSEQYF
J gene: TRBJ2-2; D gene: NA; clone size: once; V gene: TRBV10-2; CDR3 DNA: TGCGCCAGCAGTGAGGGACGAACCCACACCGGGGAGCTGTTTTTT; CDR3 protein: CASSEGRTHTGELFF
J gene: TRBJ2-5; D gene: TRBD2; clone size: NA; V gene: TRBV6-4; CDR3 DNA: TGTGCCAGCAGTGCCGGGACTAGAGAAGCCAGGGAGACCCAGTACTTC; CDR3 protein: CASSAGTREARETQYF
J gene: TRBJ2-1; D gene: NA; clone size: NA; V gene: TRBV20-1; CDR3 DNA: TGCAGTGCTAGCGGAGATGAGCAGTTCTTC; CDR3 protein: CSASGDEQFF
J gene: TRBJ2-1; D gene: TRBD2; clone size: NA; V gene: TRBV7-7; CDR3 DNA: TGTGCTAGCAGCTCCGGACTAGCGCGGTACAATGAGCAGTTCTTC; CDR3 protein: CASSSGLARYNEQFF
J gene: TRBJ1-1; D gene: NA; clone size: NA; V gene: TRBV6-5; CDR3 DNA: TGTGCCAGCAGTTACTCGATCCGCGGGGGCACTGAAGCTTTCTTT; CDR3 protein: CASSYSIRGGTEAFF
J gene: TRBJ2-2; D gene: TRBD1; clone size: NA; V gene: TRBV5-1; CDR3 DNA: TGCGCCAGCAGCTCCGGGACAGCGAACACCGGGGAGCTGTTTTTT; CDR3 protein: CASSSGTANTGELFF
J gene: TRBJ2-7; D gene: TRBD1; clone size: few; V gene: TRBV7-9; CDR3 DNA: TGTGCCAGCAGCTGGGACAGCTCCTACGAGCAGTACTTC; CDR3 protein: CASSWDSSYEQYF
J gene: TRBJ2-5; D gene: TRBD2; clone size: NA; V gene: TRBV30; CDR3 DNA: TGTGCCTGGAGTGAAGGACTAGCGGGAGAGACCCAGTACTTC; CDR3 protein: CAWSEGLAGETQYF
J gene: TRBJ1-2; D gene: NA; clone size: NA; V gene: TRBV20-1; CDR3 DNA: TGCAGTGGGGCCGGACTATATGGCTACACCTTC; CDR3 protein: CSGAGLYGYTF
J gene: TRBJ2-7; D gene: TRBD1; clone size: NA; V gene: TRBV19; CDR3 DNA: TGTGCCAGTAGTGACAGGGGGGGCGAGCAGTACTTC; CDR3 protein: CASSDRGGEQYF
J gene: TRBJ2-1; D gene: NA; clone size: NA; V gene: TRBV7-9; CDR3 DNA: TGTGCCAGCACCCAATGGGCTGCTTACAATGAGCAGTTCTTC; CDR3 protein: CASTQWAAYNEQFF
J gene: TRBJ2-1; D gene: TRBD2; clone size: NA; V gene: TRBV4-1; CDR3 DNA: TGCGCCAGCAGCCCAGACCTGGGACTAGCGGAGAAGGACAATGAGCAGTTCTTC; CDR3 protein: CASSPDLGLAEKDNEQFF
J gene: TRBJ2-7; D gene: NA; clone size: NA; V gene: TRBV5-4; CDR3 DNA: TGTGCCAGCAGCTTCTCCCCCGCAACCTACGAGCAGTACTTC; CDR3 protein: CASSFSPATYEQYF
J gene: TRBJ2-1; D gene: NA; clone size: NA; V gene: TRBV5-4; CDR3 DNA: TGTGCCAGCAGCTTGTACAGGGCCTACAATGAGCAGTTCTTC; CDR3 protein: CASSLYRAYNEQFF
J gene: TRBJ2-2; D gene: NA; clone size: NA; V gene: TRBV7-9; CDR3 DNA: TGTGCCAGCAGGGGTTGGGCGGACACACGTGGCACCGGGGAGCTGTTTTTT; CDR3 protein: CASRGWADTRGTGELFF
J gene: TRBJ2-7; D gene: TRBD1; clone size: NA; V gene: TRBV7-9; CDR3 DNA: TGTGCCAGCAGCGCTATGGACAGGGGGTTCTACGAGCAGTACTTC; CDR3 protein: CASSAMDRGFYEQYF
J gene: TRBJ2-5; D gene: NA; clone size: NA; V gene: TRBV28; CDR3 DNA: TGTGCCAGCAGTTTGATAAAGGGACGTCAAGAGACCCAGTACTTC; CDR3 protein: CASSLIKGRQETQYF
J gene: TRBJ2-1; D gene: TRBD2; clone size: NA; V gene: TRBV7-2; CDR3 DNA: TGTGCCAGCAGGAGCGGGAGGGACCTAAATGAGCAGTTCTTC; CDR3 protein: CASRSGRDLNEQFF
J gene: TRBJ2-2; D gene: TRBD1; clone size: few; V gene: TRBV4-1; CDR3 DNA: TGCGCCAGCAGCCGAACAACCGGGACAGGGGTGGACGGGGAGCTGTTTTTT; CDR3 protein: CASSRTTGTGVDGELFF
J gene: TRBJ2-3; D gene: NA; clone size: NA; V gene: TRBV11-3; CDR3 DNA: TGTGCCAGCAGCTCCGGACCGGGCACAGATACGCAGTATTTT; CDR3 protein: CASSSGPGTDTQYF
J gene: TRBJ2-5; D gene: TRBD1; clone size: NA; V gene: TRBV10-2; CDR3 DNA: TGCGCCAGCAGCCAATTAGGGACAGCCCAAGAGACCCAGTACTTC; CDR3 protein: CASSQLGTAQETQYF
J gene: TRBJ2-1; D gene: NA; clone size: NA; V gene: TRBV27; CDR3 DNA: TGTGCCAGCAGTTTACGAGGGAAAGTACCCAATGAGCAGTTCTTC; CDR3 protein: CASSLRGKVPNEQFF
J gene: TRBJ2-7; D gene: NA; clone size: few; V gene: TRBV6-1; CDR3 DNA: TGTGCCAGCAGTCTAATTAAGGGAAGCGAGCAGTACTTC; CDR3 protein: CASSLIKGSEQYF
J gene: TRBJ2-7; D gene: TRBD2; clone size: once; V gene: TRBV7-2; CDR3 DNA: TGTGCCAGCAGCTCACGGACTAGCGGGAGGGACGAGCAGTACTTC; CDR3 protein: CASSSRTSGRDEQYF
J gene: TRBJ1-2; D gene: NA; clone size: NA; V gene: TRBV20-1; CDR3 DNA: TGCAGTGGGGGGGGCTATGGCTACACCTTC; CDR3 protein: CSGGGYGYTF
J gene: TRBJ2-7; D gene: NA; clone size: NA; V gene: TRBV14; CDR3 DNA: TGTGCCAGCAGCCAAGTCAGCGGGTGGGGGAGTAGAGAGCAGTACTTC; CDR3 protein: CASSQVSGWGSREQYF
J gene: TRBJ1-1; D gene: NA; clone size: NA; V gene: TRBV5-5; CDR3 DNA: TGTGCCAGCGAGAAGGGGGCTGAAGCTTTCTTT; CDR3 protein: CASEKGAEAFF